This T cell receptor beta chain stems from a study of blood T cell repertoires in COVID-19. Study-wide context: The United States, Italy and Spain provided the acute and convalescent COVID-19 samples. PBMCs, B-cell-depleted T cells, or T cells were the source of the cDNA or gDNA that made up the material.

Generated by immunoSEQ multiplex PCR, the TCRdb table keeps only in-frame clones and is missing some. The repertoire holds about 260,000 clones, 75% to 90% seen once, with under 2.5% in the top ten. This CDR3 has 14 residues. Germline V gene sequence: CDR1 MNHNY, CDR2 SVGAGI (reference sequence). V lost 7 bases to trimming and J lost 16 bases; unmatched junction nucleotides: 14. The material sequenced was peripheral blood. The sequence derives from a man aged 25 to 40 with active or convalescent COVID-19. The genes are TRBV6-6 and TRBJ1-5, with 12 bases that match TRBD1. The CDR3 DNA is TGTGCCAGCAACGGGCCGGGACAGGGGGCGGAAAAACATTTT. Amino acid sequence: CASNGPGQGAEKHF.